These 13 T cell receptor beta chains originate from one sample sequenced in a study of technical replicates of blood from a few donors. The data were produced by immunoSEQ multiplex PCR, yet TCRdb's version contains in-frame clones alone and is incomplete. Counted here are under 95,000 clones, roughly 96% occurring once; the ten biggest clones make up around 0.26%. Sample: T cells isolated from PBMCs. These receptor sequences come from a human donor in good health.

The CDR3 sequence is CASSWDRSDSGANVLTF. Here the CDR3 DNA reads TGCGCCAGCAGTTGGGACAGGTCCGACTCTGGGGCCAACGTCCTGACTTTC. This chain connects TRBV5-1 to TRBJ2-6, with 8 bases aligning to TRBD1. The junction had 7 bases not matched to a gene; V was cut back by 5 bases and J by 0 bases. The CDR3 is 17 residues long. In germline, CDR1 is SGHRS, CDR2 YFSETQ. The full variable domain, in which reference TRBV5-1 and TRBJ2-6 provide the parts outside the CDR3, is KAGVTQTPRYLIKTRGQQVTLSCSPISGHRSVSWYQQTPGQGLQFLFEYFSETQRNKGNFPGRFSGRQFSNSRSEMNVSTLELGDSALYLCASSWDRSDSGANVLTFGAGSRLTVL.

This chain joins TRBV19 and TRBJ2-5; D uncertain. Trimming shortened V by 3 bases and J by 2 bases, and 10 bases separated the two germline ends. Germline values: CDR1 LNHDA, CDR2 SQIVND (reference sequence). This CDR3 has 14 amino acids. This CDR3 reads CASSIQAGQETQYF. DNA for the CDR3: TGTGCCAGTAGTATTCAGGCAGGACAAGAGACCCAGTACTTC.

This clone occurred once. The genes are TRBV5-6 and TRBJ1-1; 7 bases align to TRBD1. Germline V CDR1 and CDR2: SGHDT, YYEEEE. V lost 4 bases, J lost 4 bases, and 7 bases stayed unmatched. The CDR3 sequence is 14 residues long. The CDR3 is CASSQTGRFTEAFF. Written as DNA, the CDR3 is TGTGCCAGCAGCCAGACAGGGCGGTTCACTGAAGCTTTCTTT.

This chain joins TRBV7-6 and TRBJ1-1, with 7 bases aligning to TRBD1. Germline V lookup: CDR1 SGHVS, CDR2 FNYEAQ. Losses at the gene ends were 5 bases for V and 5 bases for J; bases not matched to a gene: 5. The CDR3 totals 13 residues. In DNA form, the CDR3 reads TGTGCCAGCAGCCGAACAGGGGAAACTGAAGCTTTCTTT. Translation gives CASSRTGETEAFF.

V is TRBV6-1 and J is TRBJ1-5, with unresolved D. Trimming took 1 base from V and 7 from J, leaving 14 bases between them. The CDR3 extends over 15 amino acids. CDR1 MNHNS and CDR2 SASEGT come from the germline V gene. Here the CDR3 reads CASSEVGLNGQPQHF. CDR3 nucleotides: TGTGCCAGCAGTGAAGTCGGTCTAAACGGGCAGCCCCAGCATTTT.

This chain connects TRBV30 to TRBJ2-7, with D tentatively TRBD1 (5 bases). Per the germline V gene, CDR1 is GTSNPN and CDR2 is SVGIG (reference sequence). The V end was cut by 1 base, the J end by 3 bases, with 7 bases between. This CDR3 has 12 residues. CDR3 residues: CAWSADSYEQYF. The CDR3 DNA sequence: TGTGCCTGGAGTGCCGACAGCTACGAGCAGTACTTC. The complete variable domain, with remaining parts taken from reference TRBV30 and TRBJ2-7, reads SQTIHQWPATLVQPVGSPLSLECTVEGTSNPNLYWYRQAAGRGLQLLFYSVGIGQISSEVPQNLSASRPQDRQFILSSKKLLLSDSGFYLCAWSADSYEQYFGPGTRLTVT.

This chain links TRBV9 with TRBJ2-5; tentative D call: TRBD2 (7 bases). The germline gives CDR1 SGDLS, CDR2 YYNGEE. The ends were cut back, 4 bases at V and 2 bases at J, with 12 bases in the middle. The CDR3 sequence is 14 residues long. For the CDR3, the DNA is TGTGCCAGCAGCTGGGGGGGGCAGCAAGAGACCCAGTACTTC. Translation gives CASSWGGQQETQYF.

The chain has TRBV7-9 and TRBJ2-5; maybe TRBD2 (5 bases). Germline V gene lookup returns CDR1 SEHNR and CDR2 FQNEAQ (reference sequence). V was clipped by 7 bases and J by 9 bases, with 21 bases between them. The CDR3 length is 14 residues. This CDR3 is CASTGPGSGWAQYF. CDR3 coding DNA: TGTGCCAGCACCGGACCGGGATCGGGTTGGGCCCAGTACTTC. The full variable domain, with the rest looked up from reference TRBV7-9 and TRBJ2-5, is DTGVSQNPRHKITKRGQNVTFRCDPISEHNRLYWYRQTLGQGPEFLTYFQNEAQLEKSRLLSDRFSAERPKGSFSTLEIQRTEQGDSAMYLCASTGPGSGWAQYFGPGTRLLVL.

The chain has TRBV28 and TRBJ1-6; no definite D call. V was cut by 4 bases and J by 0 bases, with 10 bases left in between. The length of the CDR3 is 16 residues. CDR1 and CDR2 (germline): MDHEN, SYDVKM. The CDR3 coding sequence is TGTGCCAGCAGTTCGGGTTGGAGCTCCTATAATTCACCCCTCCACTTT. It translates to CASSSGWSSYNSPLHF.

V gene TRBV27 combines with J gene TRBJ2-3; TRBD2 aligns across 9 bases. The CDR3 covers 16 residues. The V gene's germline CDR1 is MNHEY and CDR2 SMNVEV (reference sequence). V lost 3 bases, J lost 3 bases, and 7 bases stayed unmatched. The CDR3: CASSFRLAGRTDTQYF. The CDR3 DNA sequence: TGTGCCAGCAGTTTTCGCCTAGCGGGAAGGACAGATACGCAGTATTTT.

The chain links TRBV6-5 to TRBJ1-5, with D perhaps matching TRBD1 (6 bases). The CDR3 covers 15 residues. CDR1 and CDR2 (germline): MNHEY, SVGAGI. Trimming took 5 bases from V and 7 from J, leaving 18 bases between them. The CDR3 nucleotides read TGTGCCAGCAGTCTTGGGCAGGGGTTTCGGCAGCCCCAGCATTTT. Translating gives CASSLGQGFRQPQHF.

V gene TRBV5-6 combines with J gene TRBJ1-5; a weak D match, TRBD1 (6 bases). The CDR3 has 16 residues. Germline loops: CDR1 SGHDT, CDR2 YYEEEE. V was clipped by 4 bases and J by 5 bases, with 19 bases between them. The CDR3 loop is CASSRVSWGPDQPQHF. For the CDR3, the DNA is TGTGCCAGCAGCCGCGTAAGCTGGGGGCCGGATCAGCCCCAGCATTTT.

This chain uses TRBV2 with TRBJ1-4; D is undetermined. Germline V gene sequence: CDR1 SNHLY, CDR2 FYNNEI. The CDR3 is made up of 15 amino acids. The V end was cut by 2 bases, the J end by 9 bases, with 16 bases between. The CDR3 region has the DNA TGTGCCAGCAGTGAATGGGCAGTAATAATGAAAAAACTGTTTTTT. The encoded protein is CASSEWAVIMKKLFF.